These 23 T cell receptor beta chains share one sample of origin, sequenced in a study of regulatory T cells in long-lasting Graves disease. Time point indicated: newly diagnosed GD, antithyroid drugs for less than 3 months. Construction of the TCR library relied on RNA isolated from PBMCs. Construction of TCR beta libraries relied on iRepertoire HTBI primers and on Arm-PCR targeting CDR3 regions. From the multiplex PCR reads, TCRdb called clonotypes with MiXCR, one entry per CDR3 protein. The sample consists of 400,000 to 500,000 distinct CDR3 sequences, around 17% of them appearing once. This same sample was also taken into another study, of T cells in Graves' hyperthyroidism and ophthalmopathy.

The input for sequencing was peripheral blood mononuclear cells (PBMCs), taken at new diagnosis, from a patient treated with antithyroid drugs. The receptor source for this set is a woman between 18 and 29 years old with Graves disease.

This clonotype showed up many times. V usage is TRBV6-1 and J usage is TRBJ2-2, with 9 bases identical to TRBD2. The CDR3 runs to 17 residues. Germline lookup yields CDR1 MNHNS and CDR2 SASEGT. V shed 5 bases, J shed 5 bases, and the junction held 12 bases outside the gene matches. The CDR3 nucleotides read TGTGCCAGCAGTACCGGACTAGCGAGTAGACTTACCGGGGAGCTGTTTTTT. It is translated as CASSTGLASRLTGELFF.

Comments on this clonotype: The junction differs from germline at one of its ends, possibly a read error. The chain carries TRBV5-1 and TRBJ2-1; weak D call: TRBD1 (6 bases). Germline V gene sequence: CDR1 SGHRS, CDR2 YFSETQ. CDR3 length: 14 amino acids. Here the CDR3 reads CASSLAGANNKQFF. CDR3 nucleotide sequence: TGCGCCAGCAGCTTGGCAGGGGCCAACAATAAGCAGTTCTTC.

In this sample, this clonotype turned up many times. The chain couples TRBV30 to TRBJ2-7; TRBD1 matches 8 bases. V lost 4 bases, J lost 5 bases, and 7 bases stayed unmatched. Germline V gene lookup returns CDR1 GTSNPN and CDR2 SVGIG (reference sequence). The CDR3 covers 13 residues. The CDR3 protein is CAWTPGQVDEQYF. The CDR3 DNA sequence: TGTGCCTGGACGCCGGGACAGGTAGACGAGCAGTACTTC.

In the case of this clonotype: A much larger clone is a single base away; this may be a read error. Written as DNA, the CDR3 is TGTGCCAGCAGTCGAAGGAGTCGGGGGGGCTTGGGCAATCAGCCCCAGCATTTT. Its protein product is CASSRRSRGGLGNQPQHF. V and J are TRBV6-1 and TRBJ1-5, with a possible D match to TRBD1 (6 bases). Trimming cost V 5 bases and J 2 bases, with 22 bases left between them. The CDR3 contains 18 residues. Germline V gene sequence: CDR1 MNHNS, CDR2 SASEGT.

This clonotype was counted a few times. CDR3 bases: TGTGCCAGCAGTCAAACGGGACAGGGGGCCGCCGGGGAGCTGTTTTTT. Residues: CASSQTGQGAAGELFF. V gene TRBV6-1 combines with J gene TRBJ2-2, with TRBD1 matching over 12 bases. The CDR3 is made up of 16 amino acids. The V gene end was trimmed by 5 bases and the J gene end by 6 bases; junction bases not matched to a gene: 7. Germline V lookup: CDR1 MNHNS, CDR2 SASEGT.

This clonotype came up many times. The CDR3 sequence: CASRAPTVDTQYF. For the CDR3, the DNA is TGTGCCAGCAGGGCCCCAACGGTAGATACGCAGTATTTT. The chain links TRBV18 to TRBJ2-3; D remains unclear. Germline V gives CDR1 KGHSH, CDR2 LQKENI. Deletions cut 8 bases from V and 5 bases from J, with 14 bases between. CDR3 length: 13 residues.

There are a few counts of this clonotype. This chain links TRBV15 with TRBJ2-1; 7 bases align to TRBD1. Germline V lookup: CDR1 LNHNV, CDR2 YYDKDF (reference sequence). The CDR3 totals 16 residues. The V gene end was trimmed by 1 base and the J gene end by 5 bases; junction bases not matched to a gene: 8. The CDR3 region has the DNA TGTGCCACCAGCAGAGCGGGACAGTTGGGGGACAATGAGCAGTTCTTC. It specifies CATSRAGQLGDNEQFF.

A word on this clonotype: A much bigger clone sits one base away, suggesting this may be a read error. The chain uses TRBV2 and TRBJ2-3, with 12 bases fitting TRBD2. The end of the DNA aligns better with TRBJ2-7, so the J call may be wrong. The CDR3 totals 13 residues. Per germline, CDR1 SNHLY and CDR2 FYNNEI. CDR3 nucleotides: TGTGCCAGCAGGACTAGCGGGAGAGAAGAGCAGTACTTC. Its protein is CASRTSGREEQYF.

This clonotype was found a few times. The rearrangement uses TRBV6-1 and TRBJ1-5; 7 bases fit TRBD1. The CDR3 contains 13 residues. V shed 4 bases and J 6 bases; nucleotides not matched to a gene: 3. The germline gives CDR1 MNHNS, CDR2 SASEGT. CDR3 loop: CASSADRVQPQHF. The CDR3 coding sequence is TGTGCCAGCAGTGCAGACAGGGTTCAGCCCCAGCATTTT.

The CDR3 reads CASSFTSGPSYNEQFF. In DNA form, the CDR3 reads TGCGCCAGCAGCTTCACTAGCGGACCCTCCTACAATGAGCAGTTCTTC. The rearrangement uses TRBV5-1 and TRBJ2-1; 8 bases fit TRBD2. From germline, CDR1 is SGHRS and CDR2 YFSETQ. This CDR3 has 16 residues. After removal of 2 bases from V and 0 bases from J, the junction contained 4 bases not matched to a gene.

V usage is TRBV20-1 and J usage is TRBJ2-3; D gene unclear. The CDR3 is 13 residues long. V was trimmed by 5 bases and J by 1 base, leaving 10 bases between them. Germline CDR1 DFQATT, CDR2 SNEGSKA (reference sequence). The CDR3 sequence: CSAAGAGTDTQYF. CDR3 coding DNA: TGCAGTGCTGCCGGAGCCGGCACAGATACGCAGTATTTT.

Many counts were recorded for this clonotype. V and J are TRBV28 and TRBJ2-5, with D possibly matching TRBD1 (5 bases). In germline, CDR1 is MDHEN, CDR2 SYDVKM. Trimming cost V 4 bases and J 2 bases, with 26 bases left between them. CDR3 length: 19 amino acids. Written as DNA, the CDR3 is TGTGCCAGCAGTTCAGTTCGGGTGGGGCAGGGCCCGGTACAAGAGACCCAGTACTTC. Translated: CASSSVRVGQGPVQETQYF.

This clonotype was counted only a few times. This rearrangement joins TRBV19 to TRBJ2-3; tentative D call: TRBD1 (5 bases). Trimming shortened V by 5 bases and J by 1 base, and 10 bases separated the two germline ends. Per the germline V gene, CDR1 is LNHDA and CDR2 is SQIVND (reference sequence). This CDR3 has 14 amino acids. CDR3 sequence (DNA): TGTGCCAGTAGTCAAGGGGTTGGCACAGATACGCAGTATTTT. Its translation: CASSQGVGTDTQYF.

This clonotype appeared many times. The rearrangement links TRBV10-3 to TRBJ2-1; 9 bases map to TRBD2. V dropped 7 bases and J dropped 8; count of bases not matched to a gene: 6. In germline, CDR1 is ENHRY, CDR2 SYGVKD. The CDR3 spans 13 residues. The CDR3 region has the DNA TGTGCCATCACAGCTAGCGGGAATGATGAGCAGTTCTTC. This codes for CAITASGNDEQFF.

J is TRBJ2-1 and V is TRBV5-1, with a weak D call TRBD2 (5 bases). Trimming removed 0 bases at V and 6 bases at J, with 13 bases between. The CDR3 covers 15 residues. Germline-derived CDR1 and CDR2 are SGHRS and YFSETQ. The CDR3 DNA reads TGCGCCAGCAGCTTGGCCCTCAGCGGAGCCAATGAGCAGTTCTTC. This codes for CASSLALSGANEQFF.

In its sample, this clonotype was seen many times. This chain uses TRBV7-2 with TRBJ2-7; TRBD2 matches at 8 bases. Germline CDR1 SGHTA, CDR2 FQGNSA. Losses at the gene ends were 3 bases for V and 7 bases for J; bases not matched to a gene: 8. This CDR3 comprises 14 residues. The CDR3 loop is CASSLPGGPGEQYF. Written as DNA, the CDR3 is TGTGCCAGCAGCTTGCCGGGAGGGCCGGGGGAGCAGTACTTC. Together with reference TRBV7-2 and TRBJ2-7, the CDR3 gives the full variable domain: GAGVSQSPSNKVTEKGKDVELRCDPISGHTALYWYRQSLGQGLEFLIYFQGNSAPDKSGLPSDRFSAERTGGSVSTLTIQRTQQEDSAVYLCASSLPGGPGEQYFGPGTRLTVT.

The J gene is TRBJ2-2, the V gene TRBV4-3; D gene unclear. The V end lost 0 bases, the J end lost 6 bases, and 5 bases lay between the germline ends. The germline V gene has CDR1 LGHNA and CDR2 YSLEER. The CDR3 sequence is 13 residues long. The CDR3 nucleotides read TGCGCCAGCAGCCAAGAGGAATCCGGGGAGCTGTTTTTT. As protein: CASSQEESGELFF.

This clonotype was observed at least ten times. The genes are TRBV7-9 and TRBJ1-1; TRBD1 matches 7 bases. The ends lost 1 base at V and 5 bases at J; junction bases unmatched: 10. Germline assignment: CDR1 SEHNR and CDR2 FQNEAQ (reference sequence). This CDR3 region has 16 residues. The CDR3 DNA is TGTGCCAGCAGCTTAGATTTACAGGGGAGTGGTACTGAAGCTTTCTTT. This sequence encodes CASSLDLQGSGTEAFF.

This clonotype was counted many times. This chain uses TRBV12-3 or TRBV12-4 with TRBJ1-2; a weak D match, TRBD1 (5 bases). The CDR3 has 14 amino acids. Trimming pared 1 base from V and 8 bases from J, leaving 14 bases between. CDR3 sequence: CASSLGPGLSGYTF. The CDR3, as DNA: TGTGCCAGCAGTTTAGGGCCGGGACTTTCGGGCTACACCTTC.

This clonotype was counted many times. CDR3 residues: CASSLLREQYF. The CDR3 nucleotides read TGTGCCAGCAGTTTATTAAGGGAGCAGTACTTC. This chain joins TRBV28 and TRBJ2-7; no firm D call. The CDR3 is 11 amino acids. CDR1 MDHEN and CDR2 SYDVKM come from the germline V gene. Trimming took off 1 base at V and 7 bases at J, with 5 bases between the two ends.

This clonotype was seen many times. The CDR3 sequence is CASRTLGLAGALYNEQFF. CDR3 coding DNA: TGTGCCAGCAGGACATTGGGACTAGCGGGAGCTCTCTACAATGAGCAGTTCTTC. The V call is TRBV28, the J call TRBJ2-1; 14 positions agree with TRBD2. The CDR3 covers 18 residues. Per germline, CDR1 MDHEN and CDR2 SYDVKM. V shed 6 bases and J 3 bases; nucleotides not matched to a gene: 10.

This clonotype showed up just a few times. The V and J genes are TRBV6-5 and TRBJ1-5, with D uncertain. Germline CDR1 is MNHEY and CDR2 is SVGAGI. Trimming took 0 bases from V and 0 from J, leaving 15 bases between them. The CDR3 spans 18 residues. The CDR3 spells CASSYSTFRIASNQPQHF. CDR3 in DNA: TGTGCCAGCAGTTACTCGACGTTTAGGATCGCTAGCAATCAGCCCCAGCATTTT.

This clonotype was found many times. This chain joins TRBV27 and TRBJ1-1; TRBD1 agrees at 8 bases. Per the germline V gene, CDR1 is MNHEY and CDR2 is SMNVEV (reference sequence). The length of the CDR3 is 16 residues. Germline trimming cut 5 bases from V and 1 base from J; bases unmatched to any gene: 9. CDR3 sequence: CASSPRTGRWNTEAFF. CDR3 coding DNA: TGTGCCAGCAGTCCTCGGACAGGGAGGTGGAACACTGAAGCTTTCTTT.